This TCR beta chain was found in a study of beta chain features in type 1 diabetes. The sequenced template was cDNA made from the entire isolated RNA. TCRdb keeps only in-frame clones here, not all; method: immunoSEQ multiplex PCR. The profile shows under 900,000 clones, roughly a sixth of them singletons. Study conclusions and caveats: The question of HLA type influencing TCRB rearrangement was one that remained unresolved here. The study found that naive, central memory and Treg TCRB repertoires appeared more similar in patients than in healthy donors.

Heparinised blood was drawn once per donor, averaging around 110 mL. The purity of all sorted populations exceeded 95%. The V gene lost 4 bases and the J gene lost 0 bases, with 4 bases spanning the gap. Germline CDR1 reads MNHNS; CDR2 reads SASEGT. The CDR3 extends over 13 amino acids. This clone has only a few counts. Its matching antigen is unknown. Material: naive CD4+ T cells from blood. This TCR came from a woman between 18 and 29 years old in good health. The chain uses TRBV6-1 and TRBJ2-1, with D hard to call. The CDR3 loop is CASSGSSYNEQFF. The CDR3 DNA reads as TGTGCCAGCAGTGGAAGCTCCTACAATGAGCAGTTCTTC.